The 14 T cell receptor beta chains below come from one sample, sequenced in a study of control samples from healthy donors and cancer patients. Sequencing was performed with immunoSEQ multiplex PCR; in TCRdb, only in-frame clones are kept and a portion is missing. The sample carries roughly 58,000 clones, roughly 86% recorded once. Specimen: PBMCs. The receptors here all came from a woman in her sixties with lung cancer.

V is TRBV30 and J is TRBJ1-3; D unresolved. V dropped 5 bases and J dropped 4 bases, with 6 bases sitting between them. Per the germline V gene, CDR1 is GTSNPN and CDR2 is SVGIG (reference sequence). The CDR3 totals 11 residues. CDR3 DNA: TGTGCCTGGGGGGAAGGAAACACCATATATTTT. It specifies CAWGEGNTIYF.

The rearrangement links TRBV3-1 (or the pseudogene TRBV3-2) to TRBJ1-2; D unresolved. Trimming removed 1 base from V and 4 bases from J, with 1 base in between. This CDR3 spans 11 amino acids. Germline V gene sequence: CDR1 LGHDT, CDR2 YNNKEL (reference sequence). This chain's CDR3 is CASSQGYGYTF. In DNA form, the CDR3 reads TGTGCCAGCAGCCAAGGCTATGGCTACACCTTC.

The CDR3 is CASRRVHEQYF. CDR3 sequence (DNA): TGTGCCAGCCGCAGGGTCCACGAGCAGTACTTC. V gene TRBV2 combines with J gene TRBJ2-7; D may be TRBD1 (5 bases). This CDR3 comprises 11 residues. V lost 8 bases to trimming and J lost 5 bases, with 10 bases between them. CDR1 is SNHLY, CDR2 FYNNEI, per germline.

The chain employs TRBV28 and TRBJ1-2; 8 bases are a match to TRBD1. After removal of 5 bases from V and 7 bases from J, the junction contained 9 bases not matched to a gene. The CDR3 has 14 amino acids. Germline V lookup: CDR1 MDHEN, CDR2 SYDVKM. CDR3 loop: CASSRTGTGAGYTF. The CDR3 DNA sequence: TGTGCCAGCAGTCGGACCGGGACAGGTGCTGGCTACACCTTC.

The chain couples TRBV3-1 (or the pseudogene TRBV3-2) to TRBJ2-2; maybe TRBD2 (6 bases). This CDR3 contains 14 residues. The V gene's germline CDR1 is LGHDT and CDR2 YNNKEL (reference sequence). Trimming pared 6 bases from V and 6 bases from J, leaving 14 bases between. The CDR3 protein is CASRRDGLAGELFF. In DNA, the CDR3 is TGTGCCAGCAGGCGGGACGGTCTTGCCGGGGAGCTGTTTTTT.

The J gene is TRBJ2-7, the V gene TRBV9; D assignment may be TRBD1 or TRBD2 (5 bases each). This CDR3 comprises 16 residues. Germline loops: CDR1 SGDLS, CDR2 YYNGEE. V lost 4 bases to trimming and J lost 2 bases, with 19 bases between them. CDR3 region: CASSFSSGTPTYEQYF. The CDR3 nucleotides are TGTGCCAGCAGCTTCAGCTCCGGGACGCCGACCTACGAGCAGTACTTC.

CDR3 in amino acids: CASSSFSGSNTGELFF. Here the CDR3 DNA reads TGTGCCAGCAGCTCCTTCAGCGGGTCTAACACCGGGGAGCTGTTTTTT. The V call is TRBV5-5, the J call TRBJ2-2; D might be TRBD2 (6 bases). Germline V gene data show CDR1 as SGHKS and CDR2 as YYEKEE (reference sequence). CDR3 length equals 16 residues. V was shortened by 3 bases and J by 2 bases, with 14 bases between the two germline ends.

The chain has TRBV11-2 and TRBJ1-1; no clear D gene. Germline CDR1 SGHAT, CDR2 FQNNGV. Trimming removed 1 base at V and 11 bases at J, with 14 bases between. The CDR3 is made up of 13 amino acids. CDR3 DNA sequence: TGTGCCAGCAGCTTAGTTTCCGACCAACGGGCTTTCTTT. Translating gives CASSLVSDQRAFF.

This clone was recorded once. This sequence joins TRBV5-1 and TRBJ2-5; 10 bases align to TRBD2. There are 16 residues in the CDR3. Germline loops: CDR1 SGHRS, CDR2 YFSETQ. The V and J ends lost 2 bases and 5 bases, in that order; junction bases with no gene match: 9. CDR3 nucleotide sequence: TGCGCCAGCAGCTTAGCCTCAGCGGGGGGGCTGGAGACCCAGTACTTC. Translating gives CASSLASAGGLETQYF.

Only one count was recorded for this clone. The rearrangement joins TRBV12-3 or TRBV12-4 to TRBJ2-6; possible D gene TRBD1, 5 bases. This CDR3 spans 13 amino acids. V was cut by 6 bases and J by 4 bases, with 7 bases left in between. As DNA, the CDR3 is TGTGCCAGCAGCAGGGCAGGGGCCAACGTCCTGACTTTC. Translation: CASSRAGANVLTF.

This rearrangement joins TRBV7-2 to TRBJ1-1, with unresolved D. The CDR3 is 14 residues long. Germline lookup yields CDR1 SGHTA and CDR2 FQGNSA. Trimming left V 1 base short and J 4 bases short, with 10 bases between. In DNA, the CDR3 is TGTGCCAGCAGCTTAGACCGGGTGGTCACTGAAGCTTTCTTT. This gives the protein CASSLDRVVTEAFF.

This chain joins TRBV5-1 and TRBJ1-4; TRBD1 matches 9 bases. The CDR3 length is 17 residues. V shed 0 bases, J shed 7 bases, and the junction held 10 bases outside the gene matches. CDR1 SGHRS and CDR2 YFSETQ come from the germline V gene. The CDR3 DNA reads TGCGCCAGCAGCTTGGGGGCCACAGGGGGCTTAGGTGAAAAACTGTTTTTT. Residues: CASSLGATGGLGEKLFF.

This clone rates as medium-sized. The rearrangement uses TRBV10-3 and TRBJ2-1; D may be TRBD1 (9 bases). Germline V gene data show CDR1 as ENHRY and CDR2 as SYGVKD. The germline V and J ends were trimmed by 2 bases and 7 bases, with 21 bases remaining between them. CDR3 length: 17 residues. CDR3 protein: CAISEGGGGTGSNEQFF. The CDR3 nucleotides are TGTGCCATCAGTGAGGGGGGCGGGGGGACAGGGTCGAATGAGCAGTTCTTC.

This clone has more than one count but fewer than ten. The chain has TRBV10-2 and TRBJ1-5; TRBD1 might be the D (5 bases). CDR3 size: 13 residues. Trimming left V 8 bases short and J 0 bases short, with 8 bases between. The V gene's germline CDR1 is WSHSY and CDR2 SAAADI. CDR3 nucleotide sequence: TGCGCCAGCGCCAGGGATAGCAATCAGCCCCAGCATTTT. Residues: CASARDSNQPQHF.